This TCR beta chain was recorded in a study of Ad26.COV2.S vaccination and SARS-CoV-2 variants. The CDR3 has 14 residues. The germline V and J ends were trimmed by 3 bases and 7 bases, with 18 bases remaining between them. CDR1 and CDR2 from the germline V gene are SQVTM and ANQGSEA. Indicated treatment: about 20 received Ad26.COV2.S at low or high dose, single or two shots; roughly five received placebo; per-sample allocation not given. All samples were drawn on day 63, counting from the first vaccine or placebo injection. The repertoire was sequenced with immunoSEQ multiplex PCR; TCRdb's copy has only in-frame clones and lacks some. Among about 680,000 clones listed, roughly 90% were seen once.

The sequencing used peripheral blood, collected in a trial of Ad26.COV2.S vaccine versus placebo. The clonotype comes from a person aged 18-65 years who received the Ad26.COV2.S COVID-19 vaccine or a placebo. The chain joins TRBV29-1 to TRBJ1-2; the D gene is possibly TRBD1 (5 bases). Here the CDR3 reads CSVEGTLFGGGYTF. The CDR3 DNA follows: TGCAGCGTTGAGGGGACCCTCTTCGGGGGTGGCTACACCTTC.